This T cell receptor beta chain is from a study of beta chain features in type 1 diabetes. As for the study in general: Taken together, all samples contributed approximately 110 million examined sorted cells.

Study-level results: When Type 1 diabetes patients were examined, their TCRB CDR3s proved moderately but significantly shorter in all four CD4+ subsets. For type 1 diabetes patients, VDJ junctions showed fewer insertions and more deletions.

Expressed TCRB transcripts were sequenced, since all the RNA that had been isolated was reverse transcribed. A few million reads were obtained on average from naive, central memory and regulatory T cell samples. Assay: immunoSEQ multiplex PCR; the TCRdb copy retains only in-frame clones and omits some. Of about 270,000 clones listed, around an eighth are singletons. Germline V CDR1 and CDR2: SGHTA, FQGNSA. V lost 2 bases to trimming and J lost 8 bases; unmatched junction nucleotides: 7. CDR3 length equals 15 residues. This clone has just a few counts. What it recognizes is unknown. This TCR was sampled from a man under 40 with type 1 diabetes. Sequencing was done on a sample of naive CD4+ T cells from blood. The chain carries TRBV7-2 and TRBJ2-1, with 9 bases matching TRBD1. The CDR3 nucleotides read TGTGCCAGCAGCTTACAGGGACAGGGTATCCATGAGCAGTTCTTC. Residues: CASSLQGQGIHEQFF.